The clone carrying this TCR beta chain has only a few counts. Its target is not known. Quantitative 5'-RACE with molecular barcodes was used to make the TCR beta libraries. TCRdb reprocessed the 5' RACE reads via MiXCR and lists one record per CDR3 protein. The sample has 220,000 or so distinct CDR3 sequences; more than 9% are singletons. V gave up 6 bases and J gave up 9 bases; unmatched junction bases: 8. This CDR3 has 12 amino acids. Germline values: CDR1 DFQATT, CDR2 SNEGSKA (reference sequence). This entry is derived from a study of CD8 T cells in ankylosing spondylitis. Study observations and caveats: A motif in TCR beta, a set of roughly 8 highly homologous variants, appeared characteristic of ankylosing spondylitis blood. Reactive arthritis synovial fluid and blood previously showed some of these motif variants.

Sequencing was done on a sample of blood, either unsorted or a sorted T cell fraction (not recorded which). The rearrangement uses TRBV20-1 and TRBJ2-7; 10 positions match TRBD1. The receptor comes from a male donor with ankylosing spondylitis or in good health (not recorded which). CDR3 loop: CSARDRGGGQYF. As DNA, the CDR3 is TGCAGTGCCAGGGACAGGGGAGGAGGGCAGTACTTC.